These T cell receptor beta chains were read from a single sample in a study of cytomegalovirus exposure and HLA in healthy donors. Sequencing used immunoSEQ multiplex PCR; TCRdb keeps in-frame clones, though not all of them. The sample has approximately 150,000 clones, 79% seen once. The sequenced sample consisted of PBMCs. The receptors originated from a man aged 50 or older in good health and CMV-seropositive. CDR3s include the opening cysteine and the closing phenylalanine or tryptophan. The D gene is left open where the match is weak. Rows may omit the clone size; those that give it use once, few, many or a size class.

j_call clone_size v_call d_call cdr3_aa cdr3_nt
TRBJ2-7 once TRBV4-1 . CASSPELTSRYEQYF TGCGCCAGCAGCCCAGAACTAACTAGTCGATACGAGCAGTACTTC
TRBJ1-5 . TRBV19 . CASQQDGNQPQHF TGTGCCAGTCAGCAGGATGGCAATCAGCCCCAGCATTTT
TRBJ1-5 . TRBV28 TRBD1 CASSLDRGPDSNQPQHF TGTGCCAGCAGTTTGGACAGGGGGCCAGATAGCAATCAGCCCCAGCATTTT
TRBJ2-7 . TRBV6-5 TRBD2 CASSSRLATITYEQYF TGTGCCAGCAGTTCCCGACTAGCGACAATTACCTACGAGCAGTACTTC
TRBJ2-2 . TRBV5-1 TRBD1 CASSLRTGDTGELFF TGCGCCAGCAGCTTGAGGACAGGGGACACCGGGGAGCTGTTTTTT
TRBJ2-7 . TRBV7-9 . CASSLRLGGSYEQYF TGTGCCAGCAGCTTAAGGTTAGGGGGCTCCTACGAGCAGTACTTC
TRBJ1-3 . TRBV7-9 TRBD1 CASSFSRTGVGNTIYF TGTGCCAGCAGCTTCTCCAGGACAGGGGTCGGAAACACCATATATTTT
TRBJ2-1 few TRBV7-6 . CASSLGPSVNEQFF TGTGCCAGCAGCTTAGGGCCCAGTGTTAATGAGCAGTTCTTC
TRBJ2-1 . TRBV2 . CASSTGFSALDEQFF TGTGCCAGCAGTACGGGATTTAGCGCCTTAGATGAGCAGTTCTTC
TRBJ1-2 . TRBV6-6 . CASSYSESTYGYTF TGTGCCAGCAGTTACTCGGAGAGTACCTATGGCTACACCTTC
TRBJ1-3 . TRBV18 . CASSLLSSQGGNTIYF TGTGCCAGCTCACTGCTTTCATCTCAGGGAGGAAACACCATATATTTT
TRBJ2-1 . TRBV5-1 TRBD2 CASSRGGGNEQFF TGCGCCAGCAGCCGGGGCGGGGGGAATGAGCAGTTCTTC
TRBJ2-1 . TRBV30 TRBD2 CAWSPGLAFIHEQFF TGTGCCTGGAGTCCCGGACTAGCGTTTATCCATGAGCAGTTCTTC
TRBJ1-5 . TRBV28 TRBD1 CASSTPGTGVQPQHF TGTGCCAGCAGTACCCCGGGGACAGGGGTTCAGCCCCAGCATTTT
TRBJ1-4 . TRBV29-1 TRBD1 CSAEDRDNEKLFF TGCAGCGCAGAGGACAGGGATAATGAAAAACTGTTTTTT
TRBJ2-5 . TRBV19 TRBD2 CASSIDHRGRAGRTQYF TGTGCCAGTAGTATAGATCACCGCGGGAGGGCCGGTCGGACCCAGTACTTC
TRBJ2-5 once TRBV9 TRBD1 CASSGTGVSETQYF TGTGCCAGCAGCGGCACAGGGGTTTCGGAGACCCAGTACTTC
TRBJ2-5 . TRBV5-1 . CASSLSPGKETQYF TGCGCCAGCAGCTTGTCGCCAGGGAAGGAGACCCAGTACTTC
TRBJ2-1 . TRBV18 . CASYATDSSYNEQFF TGTGCCAGCTACGCAACTGACAGCTCCTACAATGAGCAGTTCTTC
TRBJ2-2 . TRBV5-4 . CASTVKGGGLTGELFF TGTGCCAGCACCGTCAAAGGGGGGGGCCTCACCGGGGAGCTGTTTTTT
TRBJ2-5 . TRBV7-8 TRBD2 CASSFATSGARSQYF TGTGCCAGCAGCTTCGCGACTAGCGGGGCCCGATCTCAGTACTTC
TRBJ1-3 . TRBV19 . CASSMVSSGPGNTIYF TGTGCCAGTAGTATGGTCTCGAGCGGACCTGGAAACACCATATATTTT
TRBJ2-3 . TRBV18 . CASSPAREQRGDTQYF TGTGCCAGCTCACCAGCCCGGGAGCAGAGGGGAGATACGCAGTATTTT
TRBJ2-5 . TRBV27 . CASSFTKRRTQYF TGTGCCAGCAGTTTCACCAAGAGGCGGACCCAGTACTTC
TRBJ2-5 . TRBV5-1 TRBD2 CASSLDSGQETQYF TGCGCCAGCAGCTTGGATAGCGGGCAAGAGACCCAGTACTTC
TRBJ2-5 once TRBV28 . CASFRYQETQYF TGTGCCAGCTTCAGGTACCAAGAGACCCAGTACTTC
TRBJ1-5 few TRBV19 . CASSPRGGALQPQHF TGTGCCAGTAGTCCCCGTGGAGGGGCACTTCAGCCCCAGCATTTT
TRBJ2-7 . TRBV2 . CASNKEGQIASYEQYF TGTGCCAGCAACAAAGAGGGACAAATAGCCTCCTACGAGCAGTACTTC
TRBJ2-3 . TRBV5-4 TRBD2 CASSPGASGRLVDTQYF TGTGCCAGCAGCCCCGGGGCTAGCGGCAGGTTGGTAGATACGCAGTATTTT
TRBJ1-1 . TRBV19 . CASSKGDSNTEAFF TGTGCCAGTAGTAAAGGAGACAGCAACACTGAAGCTTTCTTT
TRBJ2-1 . TRBV6-6 TRBD2 CASSSRGSDNEQFF TGTGCCAGCAGTTCGCGGGGGTCGGACAATGAGCAGTTCTTC
TRBJ2-3 . TRBV4-2 . CASSLQRSGGLTSTDTQYF TGTGCCAGCAGCCTCCAAAGGTCTGGGGGCCTTACTAGCACAGATACGCAGTATTTT
TRBJ2-7 . TRBV18 TRBD1 CASSPPDRYYEQYF TGTGCCAGCTCACCACCGGACAGGTACTACGAGCAGTACTTC
TRBJ2-5 . TRBV9 . CASSVALWASSETQYF TGTGCCAGCAGCGTAGCTCTCTGGGCTAGCTCAGAGACCCAGTACTTC
TRBJ1-4 . TRBV5-4 . CASSLTQPSMGQRTNEKLFF TGTGCCAGCAGCTTGACCCAACCCTCGATGGGGCAAAGAACTAATGAAAAACTGTTTTTT
TRBJ2-1 few TRBV19 TRBD2 CASSGGGATSWNEQFF TGTGCCAGTAGTGGGGGGGGAGCCACCTCTTGGAATGAGCAGTTCTTC
TRBJ2-3 . TRBV5-1 TRBD2 CASSWGGGVTDTQYF TGCGCCAGCAGCTGGGGGGGAGGGGTCACAGATACGCAGTATTTT
TRBJ2-1 . TRBV11-2 . CASSPVPRGNNEQFF TGTGCCAGCAGCCCGGTGCCGCGGGGTAACAATGAGCAGTTCTTC
TRBJ1-2 . TRBV19 TRBD1 CASSVRDSNYGYTF TGTGCCAGTAGTGTCCGGGACAGCAACTATGGCTACACCTTC
TRBJ2-7 . TRBV27 . CASSPLGTSIHEQYF TGTGCCAGCAGTCCTCTGGGTACTAGCATCCACGAGCAGTACTTC
TRBJ2-7 . TRBV27 TRBD2 CASSFYSGISYEQYF TGTGCCAGCAGTTTTTATAGCGGGATCTCCTACGAGCAGTACTTC
TRBJ2-1 . TRBV29-1 . CSVVRQGNNEQFF TGCAGCGTTGTACGGCAGGGGAACAATGAGCAGTTCTTC
TRBJ2-7 . TRBV5-6 . CASSQPTHEQYF TGTGCCAGCTCACAGCCCACCCACGAGCAGTACTTC
TRBJ2-7 . TRBV7-9 TRBD2 CASSQAGGYEQYF TGTGCCAGCAGTCAAGCGGGAGGCTACGAGCAGTACTTC
TRBJ2-1 once TRBV11-2 TRBD2 CASSLGLAGRYNEQFF TGTGCCAGCAGCTTAGGCTTAGCGGGCCGTTACAATGAGCAGTTCTTC
TRBJ1-1 . TRBV7-3 . CAARAGMNTEAFF TGTGCCGCGAGGGCCGGAATGAACACTGAAGCTTTCTTT
TRBJ2-1 once TRBV7-9 . CASSLRDRAVNEQFF TGTGCCAGCAGCTTACGAGACAGAGCAGTCAATGAGCAGTTCTTC
TRBJ1-1 . TRBV28 . CASSLSLVNTEAFF TGTGCCAGCAGTTTGAGCCTGGTGAACACTGAAGCTTTCTTT
TRBJ2-7 . TRBV6-6 TRBD2 CASRSGLAGAREQYF TGTGCCAGCAGGTCTGGACTAGCGGGAGCTAGAGAGCAGTACTTC
TRBJ2-3 . TRBV19 . CASSGTITDTQYF TGTGCCAGTAGCGGGACAATCACAGATACGCAGTATTTT
TRBJ1-1 . TRBV18 TRBD1 CASSPGQENTEAFF TGTGCCAGCTCACCCGGACAGGAGAACACTGAAGCTTTCTTT
TRBJ2-5 . TRBV11-3 . CASSLGGVQETQYF TGTGCCAGCAGCTTAGGAGGTGTGCAAGAGACCCAGTACTTC